This T cell receptor beta chain was observed in a study of shared clonotypes between healthy human individuals. There are 14 residues in the CDR3. V shed 6 bases and J 1 base; nucleotides not matched to a gene: 5. Germline-derived CDR1 and CDR2 are SGHTA and FQGNSA. For every subset, genomic DNA was evenly distributed across several immunoSEQ plates. In replicate PCRs of sorted subsets, about 200 ng DNA, roughly 27,000 T cell genomes, was used. Libraries were prepared by immunoSEQ multiplex PCR; TCRdb keeps only in-frame clonotypes and omits some of them. The sample consists of millions of clones, approximately 94% of them appearing once. Naive CD8 cells comprised CD45RO-negative, CCR7-positively selected cells, excluding terminally differentiated effector memory CD45RA+ cells.

Source material: naive CD8+ T cells sorted from blood. The sequence was obtained from a man in his late teens or twenties in good health. The chain couples TRBV7-2 to TRBJ1-1; 7 bases match TRBD1. CDR3 coding DNA: TGTGCCAGCAGGCTAGGGGGCCGGAACACTGAAGCTTTCTTT. It yields the protein CASRLGGRNTEAFF. Together with reference TRBV7-2 and TRBJ1-1, the CDR3 gives the full variable domain: GAGVSQSPSNKVTEKGKDVELRCDPISGHTALYWYRQSLGQGLEFLIYFQGNSAPDKSGLPSDRFSAERTGGSVSTLTIQRTQQEDSAVYLCASRLGGRNTEAFFGQGTRLTVV.